Given below is one TCR beta chain in context. Its antigen is currently unknown. TCRdb analysed the RT-PCR reads with MiXCR anew, one entry per CDR3 protein. The table has approximately 500,000 distinct CDR3 sequences, 12% to 15% seen once. CDR1 is SGHTA, CDR2 FQGNSA, per germline. Trimming removed 7 bases at V and 1 base at J, with 9 bases between. This CDR3 is built from 13 residues. This record comes from a study of response to subunit inactivated influenza vaccine. Broader study findings: The study's authors posited that every seasonal influenza vaccination enlists few new T cells.

The V call is TRBV7-2, the J call TRBJ2-3; D ambiguous. This clonotype originated in a man in his forties or fifties who received an inactivated influenza vaccine. Sequencing was performed on PBMCs from blood, taken about 12 days after vaccination. CDR3 sequence reads: CASTTGRTDTQYF. Written as DNA, the CDR3 is TGTGCCAGCACCACCGGGCGCACAGATACGCAGTATTTT.